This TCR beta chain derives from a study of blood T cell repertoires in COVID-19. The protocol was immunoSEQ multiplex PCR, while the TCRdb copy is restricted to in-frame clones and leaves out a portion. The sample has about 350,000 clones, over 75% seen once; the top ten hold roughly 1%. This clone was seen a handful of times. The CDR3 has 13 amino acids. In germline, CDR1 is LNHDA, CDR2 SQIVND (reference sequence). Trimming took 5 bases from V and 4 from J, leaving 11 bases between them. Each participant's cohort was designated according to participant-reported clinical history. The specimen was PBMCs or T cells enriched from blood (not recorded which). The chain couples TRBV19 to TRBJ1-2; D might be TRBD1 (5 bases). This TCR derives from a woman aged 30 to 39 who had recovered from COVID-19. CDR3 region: CASSSTGLYGYTF. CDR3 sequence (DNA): TGTGCCAGTAGTTCGACGGGACTCTATGGCTACACCTTC. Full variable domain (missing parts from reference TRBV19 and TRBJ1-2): DGGITQSPKYLFRKEGQNVTLSCEQNLNHDAMYWYRQDPGQGLRLIYYSQIVNDFQKGDIAEGYSVSREKKESFPLTVTSAQKNPTAFYLCASSSTGLYGYTFGSGTRLTVV.